Below are 5 T cell receptor beta chains sequenced from a single sample in a study of cytomegalovirus exposure and HLA in healthy donors. The method was immunoSEQ multiplex PCR; TCRdb's version includes in-frame clones alone and lacks a portion of them. Of 200,000 to 250,000 clones in the sample, 75% to 90% were seen once. Input material: PBMCs. The receptors stem from a woman aged 30 to 39 in good health and CMV-seropositive.

The chain links TRBV4-1 to TRBJ2-3; 9 bases align to TRBD2. CDR1 and CDR2 (germline): MGHRA, YSYEKL. J was trimmed by 5 bases and V by 0 bases; bases with no gene match: 6. The CDR3 length is 16 residues. The CDR3 spells CASSQDPSGNGDTQYF. The CDR3 nucleotides are TGCGCCAGCAGCCAAGATCCTAGCGGGAATGGAGATACGCAGTATTTT.

The chain recombines TRBV2 with TRBJ1-2; D call uncertain. CDR3 length equals 14 residues. Per germline, CDR1 SNHLY and CDR2 FYNNEI. The ends were cut back, 3 bases at V and 3 bases at J, with 11 bases in the middle. As DNA, the CDR3 is TGTGCCAGCAGTGACTCGCTACACGACTATGGCTACACCTTC. Its translation: CASSDSLHDYGYTF.

This clone appeared once. The CDR3 region has the DNA TGCGCCAGCAGCCATGGACGGGGGGGAATAAATTCCGGGACCCAGTACTTC. It codes for CASSHGRGGINSGTQYF. J is TRBJ2-5 and V is TRBV4-1, with 8 positions matching TRBD2. The CDR3 spans 17 residues. J lost 7 bases, V lost 3 bases, and 16 bases had no gene match. Germline V lookup: CDR1 MGHRA, CDR2 YSYEKL.

The V and J genes are TRBV6-5 and TRBJ1-4, with a possible D match to TRBD1 (6 bases). CDR3 length: 15 residues. The germline V gene encodes CDR1 MNHEY and CDR2 SVGAGI. The V gene lost 2 bases and the J gene lost 4 bases, with 11 bases spanning the gap. Written as DNA, the CDR3 is TGTGCCAGCAGTTACGTCAGGGGAGTTAATGAAAAACTGTTTTTT. It is translated as CASSYVRGVNEKLFF.

The chain uses TRBV21-1 and TRBJ1-5. TRBV21-1 corresponds to a pseudogene. This CDR3 is built from 13 residues. In DNA, the CDR3 is TGTGCCCGCACCAGCCCTACCAATCAGCCCCAGCATTTT. Encoded protein: CARTSPTNQPQHF.